This T cell receptor (beta chain) originates from a study of blood T cell repertoires in COVID-19. About the research overall: Italy, Spain and the United States were the sources of the convalescent and acute COVID-19 samples. Sources were T cells, B-cell-depleted T cells, or PBMCs; the material itself was cDNA or gDNA.

In the original processing: Amplified reference gene primers provided the basis for estimating nucleated cell counts. TCRdb's table, derived via immunoSEQ multiplex PCR, lists solely in-frame clones and lacks some. V and J calls and clone size are copied from that table; D and trimming were computed from the DNA. Of 120,000 to 150,000 clones listed, about four fifths were seen once; the top ten hold 7% to 10%. V lost 9 bases and J lost 5; bases outside the gene matches: 12. Germline CDR1 SGHRS, CDR2 YFSETQ. CDR3 length: 15 amino acids. This sequence was found in a human donor with acute or convalescent COVID-19. The donor label of this sample is uncertain. The specimen was peripheral blood. This chain uses TRBV5-1 with TRBJ2-1; 9 positions agree with TRBD2. The CDR3 DNA sequence: TGCGCCACCCGCGGGGGGGCCTCCTACGACAATGAGCAGTTCTTC. Its protein product is CATRGGASYDNEQFF.